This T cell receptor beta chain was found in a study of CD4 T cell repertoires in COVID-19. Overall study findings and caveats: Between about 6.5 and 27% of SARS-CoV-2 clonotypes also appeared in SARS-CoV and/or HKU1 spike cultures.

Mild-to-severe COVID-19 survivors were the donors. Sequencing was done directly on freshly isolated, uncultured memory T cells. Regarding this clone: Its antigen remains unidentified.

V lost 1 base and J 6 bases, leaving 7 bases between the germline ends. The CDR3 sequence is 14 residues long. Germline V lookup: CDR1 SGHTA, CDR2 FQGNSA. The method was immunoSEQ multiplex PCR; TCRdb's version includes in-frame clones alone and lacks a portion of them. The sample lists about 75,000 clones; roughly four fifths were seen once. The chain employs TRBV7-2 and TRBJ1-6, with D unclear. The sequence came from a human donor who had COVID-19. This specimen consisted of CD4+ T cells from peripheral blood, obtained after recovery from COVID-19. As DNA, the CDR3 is TGTGCCAGCAGCTTAGGAGGATTTAATTCACCCCTCCACTTT. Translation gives CASSLGGFNSPLHF.